This is a list of T cell receptor beta chains from one sample in a study of blood T cell repertoires in COVID-19. The protocol was immunoSEQ multiplex PCR, while the TCRdb copy is restricted to in-frame clones and leaves out a portion. The sample shows more than 300,000 clones, around 83% of them seen only once. Specimen: PBMCs or T cells enriched from blood (not recorded which). Every receptor here comes from a woman in her 50s who had recovered from COVID-19. Each CDR3 is given without its conserved first and last residue. Fields, in order: V gene, J gene, CDR3 protein.

v_gene: TRBV11-3; j_gene: TRBJ2-7; CDR3aa: ASSLGAVGEQY
v_gene: TRBV6-2/TRBV6-3; j_gene: TRBJ2-6; CDR3aa: ASSQIDLGANVLT
v_gene: TRBV15; j_gene: TRBJ2-3; CDR3aa: ATSRDFRAASTDTQY
v_gene: TRBV19; j_gene: TRBJ2-3; CDR3aa: ATAGLAVTDTQY
v_gene: TRBV25-1; j_gene: TRBJ1-6; CDR3aa: ASSYSYNSPLH
v_gene: TRBV2; j_gene: TRBJ1-5; CDR3aa: ASSEVQSYSNQPQH
v_gene: TRBV25-1; j_gene: TRBJ1-1; CDR3aa: ASSAGFEAF
v_gene: TRBV10-3; j_gene: TRBJ2-2; CDR3aa: AISLAGNTGELF
v_gene: TRBV18; j_gene: TRBJ1-2; CDR3aa: ASSPTSPYGYT
v_gene: TRBV29-1; j_gene: TRBJ2-3; CDR3aa: SVEGQYTDTQY
v_gene: TRBV19; j_gene: TRBJ2-5; CDR3aa: ASSTGQRETQY
v_gene: TRBV6-5; j_gene: TRBJ1-5; CDR3aa: ASRGTGMVQPQH
v_gene: TRBV4-2; j_gene: TRBJ2-7; CDR3aa: ASSAGQGSYEQY
v_gene: TRBV7-8; j_gene: TRBJ1-1; CDR3aa: ASSLLGGGTEAF
v_gene: TRBV4-2; j_gene: TRBJ1-3; CDR3aa: ASSQGTGGTRGNTIY
v_gene: TRBV5-1; j_gene: TRBJ1-1; CDR3aa: ASSPEALNTEAF
v_gene: TRBV4-1; j_gene: TRBJ1-1; CDR3aa: ASSQDGRGMNTEAF
v_gene: TRBV10-3; j_gene: TRBJ1-1; CDR3aa: AIRDGGTTEAF
v_gene: TRBV18; j_gene: TRBJ2-4; CDR3aa: ASSPRDRVVKNIQY
v_gene: TRBV5-4; j_gene: TRBJ2-5; CDR3aa: ASSVGQQYQETQY
v_gene: TRBV14; j_gene: TRBJ2-7; CDR3aa: ASSQSPRGRLDYEQY
v_gene: TRBV7-2; j_gene: TRBJ1-3; CDR3aa: ASSLRTTGAGGGNTIY
v_gene: TRBV7-8; j_gene: TRBJ1-1; CDR3aa: ASTPGTANTEAF
v_gene: TRBV29-1; j_gene: TRBJ1-2; CDR3aa: SMNRDGGGYT
v_gene: TRBV9; j_gene: TRBJ2-5; CDR3aa: ASSVGAGQETQY
v_gene: TRBV6-5; j_gene: TRBJ1-2; CDR3aa: ASSYSKGSTNYGYT
v_gene: TRBV6-2/TRBV6-3; j_gene: TRBJ2-1; CDR3aa: ASSLSGSGFYNEQF
v_gene: TRBV28; j_gene: TRBJ1-2; CDR3aa: ASSPGQGFRGYT
v_gene: TRBV30; j_gene: TRBJ1-1; CDR3aa: AWSPDSEAF
v_gene: TRBV11-2; j_gene: TRBJ1-5; CDR3aa: ASSRGQRSQPQH
v_gene: TRBV30; j_gene: TRBJ1-1; CDR3aa: AWSSQGGTEAF
v_gene: TRBV19; j_gene: TRBJ1-4; CDR3aa: ASSIGRGAGEKLF
v_gene: TRBV21-1; j_gene: TRBJ1-5; CDR3aa: ASSPEGGLHRPDQPQH
v_gene: TRBV30; j_gene: TRBJ1-1; CDR3aa: AWSREGEAF
v_gene: TRBV4-2; j_gene: TRBJ1-4; CDR3aa: ASSPGTLSEKLF
v_gene: TRBV5-1; j_gene: TRBJ2-2; CDR3aa: ASSLSHTGELF
v_gene: TRBV28; j_gene: TRBJ2-7; CDR3aa: ASTDRAYEQY
v_gene: TRBV7-2; j_gene: TRBJ2-4; CDR3aa: ASSLDAGGPNIQY
v_gene: TRBV9; j_gene: TRBJ1-3; CDR3aa: ASSVRQAEDTIY